This paragraph reports one TCR beta chain. In germline, CDR1 is SGHDT, CDR2 YYEEEE. The CDR3 is made up of 15 amino acids. V lost 3 bases and J lost 0, with 10 bases in between. This record belongs to a study of blood T cell repertoires in COVID-19. Sequenced by immunoSEQ multiplex PCR; TCRdb stores in-frame clones only, minus some. The table has roughly 190,000 clones, 88% seen once. The sequence was obtained from a human donor in a cohort sampled during active COVID-19. The V and J genes are TRBV5-6 and TRBJ1-3; a possible D gene is TRBD1 (6 bases). The sequencing sample was made of peripheral blood. CDR3 bases: TGTGCCAGCAGCTACCCGACAGGCTCTGGAAACACCATATATTTT. It yields the protein CASSYPTGSGNTIYF. Complete variable domain (other parts from reference TRBV5-6 and TRBJ1-3): DAGVTQSPTHLIKTRGQQVTLRCSPKSGHDTVSWYQQALGQGPQFIFQYYEEEERQRGNFPDRFSGHQFPNYSSELNVNALLLGDSALYLCASSYPTGSGNTIYFGEGSWLTVV.